This entry lists 10 T cell receptor beta chains sequenced from one sample in a study of read filtering for tumor transcriptome and immune sequencing. This library used roughly 0.4 ug RNA and molecular barcoded adaptors spanning alpha/delta and beta/gamma chains. TCRdb re-called the reads with MiXCR, one entry per CDR3 protein. The sample consists of more than 100,000 distinct CDR3 sequences, 10% to 15% of them appearing once. The sample was a population of CD138-negative cells sorted from bone marrow. These receptors all stem from a donor aged 40 or older with multiple myeloma.

A word on this clonotype: One end of the junction is discordant with germline, which a read error may explain. The chain uses TRBV5-1 and TRBJ2-1, with D perhaps being TRBD1 or TRBD2 (6 bases each). CDR3 length: 14 amino acids. CDR1 SGHRS and CDR2 YFSETQ come from the germline V gene. As DNA, the CDR3 is TGCGCCAGCAGCTTGGGCGGGACATCGGATGAGCAGTCTTTC. Protein product: CASSLGGTSDEQSF.

V is TRBV7-3 and J is TRBJ2-1, with 7 bases aligning to TRBD2. V lost 5 bases and J lost 0; bases outside the gene matches: 4. The CDR3 spans 15 residues. In germline, CDR1 is SGHTA, CDR2 FQGTGA. The CDR3 is CASSPSGVSYNEQFF. The CDR3 nucleotides read TGTGCCAGCAGCCCCAGCGGGGTCTCCTACAATGAGCAGTTCTTC.

This clonotype was detected ten times or more. The chain links TRBV12-3 or TRBV12-4 to TRBJ1-1; TRBD1 aligns across 9 bases. V shed 6 bases, J shed 12 bases, and the junction held 8 bases outside the gene matches. This CDR3 comprises 12 residues. The DNA for the CDR3 is TGTGCCAGCAGGGGCCGGGACAGGGCTCCTTTCTTT. Translation: CASRGRDRAPFF.

About this clonotype: This likely stems from a read error, as it lies one base from a far larger clone. This likely comes from a read error, as the CDR3 has no conserved phenylalanine or tryptophan at its end. The J gene is TRBJ2-1, the V gene TRBV11-2, with 10 bases fitting TRBD1. Unmatched junction bases numbered 6, after V lost 5 bases and J lost 2 bases. Germline CDR1 is SGHAT and CDR2 is FQNNGV. CDR3 size: 16 residues. CDR3 protein: CASSAGTGETYNEQFS. CDR3 bases: TGTGCCAGCAGCGCCGGGACAGGGGAAACCTACAATGAGCAGTTCTCC.

At least ten counts were recorded for this clonotype. This chain uses TRBV11-1 with TRBJ2-2; D may be TRBD1 (5 bases). V lost 3 bases to trimming and J lost 8 bases, with 16 bases between them. The germline V gene has CDR1 SGHAT and CDR2 FQDESV (reference sequence). The length of the CDR3 is 15 residues. Written as DNA, the CDR3 is TGTGCCAGCAGCTTCGCTCCAGGGAATGCAGGGGAGCTGTTTTTT. It codes for CASSFAPGNAGELFF.

This clonotype was picked up many times. CDR3 coding DNA: TGTGCCAGCAGCGAAAAGACTAGCGGGACGAACACCGGGGAGCTGTTTTTT. Translated: CASSEKTSGTNTGELFF. The chain combines TRBV5-4 with TRBJ2-2, with TRBD2 identical over 11 bases. There are 17 residues in the CDR3. V was clipped by 4 bases and J by 0 bases; unmatched bases: 5. The V gene's germline CDR1 is SGHNT and CDR2 YYREEE (reference sequence).

This clonotype was counted ten times or more. The chain couples TRBV5-1 to TRBJ1-1; 7 positions agree with TRBD1. The V and J ends lost 0 bases and 0 bases, in that order; junction bases with no gene match: 8. In germline, CDR1 is SGHRS, CDR2 YFSETQ. This CDR3 is built from 17 residues. CDR3 in DNA: TGCGCCAGCAGCTTGGGACAGGGATACAAGGTGAACACTGAAGCTTTCTTT. Its protein is CASSLGQGYKVNTEAFF.

Notes on this clonotype: A read error may be the cause here, since a much bigger clone is one base away. The chain recombines TRBV20-1 with TRBJ2-7, with TRBD1 matching over 8 bases. This CDR3 has 13 residues. Germline V CDR1 and CDR2: DFQATT, SNEGSKA (reference sequence). Trimming cost V 5 bases and J 4 bases; bases outside gene matches: 7. CDR3 DNA: TGCAGTGCTCCCGAGACAGGGGTTTACGAGCAGTACTTC. Amino acid sequence: CSAPETGVYEQYF.

This clonotype has more than one count but fewer than ten. The chain links TRBV20-1 to TRBJ1-3; D call uncertain. Trimming shortened V by 3 bases and J by 2 bases, and 11 bases separated the two germline ends. The CDR3 has 14 amino acids. Germline V gene data show CDR1 as DFQATT and CDR2 as SNEGSKA (reference sequence). CDR3 DNA sequence: TGCAGTGCTAGGCGAAGGACGACTGGAAACACCATATATTTT. Its protein is CSARRRTTGNTIYF.

This clonotype was detected many times. CDR3 residues: CSTQGLLNEQFF. The CDR3 region has the DNA TGCAGCACCCAAGGACTCCTCAATGAGCAGTTCTTC. The chain recombines TRBV29-1 with TRBJ2-1; D may be TRBD2 (5 bases). The CDR3 runs to 12 residues. V lost 8 bases and J lost 6, with 14 bases in between. Germline CDR1 reads SQVTM; CDR2 reads ANQGSEA.